This TCR beta chain is drawn from a study of blood T cell repertoires in COVID-19. Study-wide context: PBMCs, B-cell-depleted T cells, or T cells were the source of the cDNA or gDNA that made up the material.

Measured with immunoSEQ multiplex PCR; TCRdb has only the in-frame clones, and not every one. The sample carries roughly 300,000 clones, more than 70% recorded once. Material for sequencing was peripheral blood. The TCR originated in a woman aged 45-60 years with acute or convalescent COVID-19.

The CDR3 nucleotides read TGTGCCAGCAGCGTAGAGCCCTCCCCCTACAATGAGCAGTTCTTC. Protein sequence: CASSVEPSPYNEQFF. The chain recombines TRBV9 with TRBJ2-1; D gene ambiguous. The CDR3 contains 15 residues. CDR1 SGDLS and CDR2 YYNGEE come from the germline V gene. V was clipped by 0 bases and J by 2 bases, with 9 bases between them.